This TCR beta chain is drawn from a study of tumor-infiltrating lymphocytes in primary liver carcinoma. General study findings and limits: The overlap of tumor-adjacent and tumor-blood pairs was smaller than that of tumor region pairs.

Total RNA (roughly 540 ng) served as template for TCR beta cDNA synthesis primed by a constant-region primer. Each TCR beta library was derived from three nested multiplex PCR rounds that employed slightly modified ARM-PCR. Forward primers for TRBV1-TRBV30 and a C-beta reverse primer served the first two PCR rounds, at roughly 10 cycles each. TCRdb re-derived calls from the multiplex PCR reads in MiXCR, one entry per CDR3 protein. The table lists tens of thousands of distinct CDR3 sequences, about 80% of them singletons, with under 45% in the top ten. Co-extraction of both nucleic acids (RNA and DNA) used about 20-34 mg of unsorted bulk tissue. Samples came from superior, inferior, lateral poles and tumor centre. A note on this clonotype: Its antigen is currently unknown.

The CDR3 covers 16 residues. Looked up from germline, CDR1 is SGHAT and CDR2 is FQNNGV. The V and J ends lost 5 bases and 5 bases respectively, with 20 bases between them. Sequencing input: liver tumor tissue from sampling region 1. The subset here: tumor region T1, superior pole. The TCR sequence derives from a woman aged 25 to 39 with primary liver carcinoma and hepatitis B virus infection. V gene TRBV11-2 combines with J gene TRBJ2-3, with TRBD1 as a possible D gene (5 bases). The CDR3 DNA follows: TGTGCCAGCAGCCGGACGCTGCAGAGAAGGGGAGATACGCAGTATTTT. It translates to CASSRTLQRRGDTQYF.